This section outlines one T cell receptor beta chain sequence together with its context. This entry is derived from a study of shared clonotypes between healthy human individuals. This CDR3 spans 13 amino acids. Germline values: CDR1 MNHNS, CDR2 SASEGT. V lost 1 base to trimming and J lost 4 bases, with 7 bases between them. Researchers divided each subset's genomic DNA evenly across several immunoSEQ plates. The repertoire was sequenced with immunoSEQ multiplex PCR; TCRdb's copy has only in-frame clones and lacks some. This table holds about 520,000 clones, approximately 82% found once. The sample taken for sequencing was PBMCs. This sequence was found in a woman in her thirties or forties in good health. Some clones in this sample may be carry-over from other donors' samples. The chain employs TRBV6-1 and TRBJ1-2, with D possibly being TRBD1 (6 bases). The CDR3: CASSEGGAYGYTF. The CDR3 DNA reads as TGTGCCAGCAGTGAAGGGGGGGCCTATGGCTACACCTTC.